Shown below are 17 T cell receptor beta chains from a single sample sequenced in a study of cytomegalovirus exposure and HLA in healthy donors. The PCR used 60 Vbeta and 13 Jbeta primers. The table came from immunoSEQ multiplex PCR; TCRdb's copy has only in-frame clones and leaves some out. The repertoire has about 160,000 clones, approximately 78% of them found once; the top ten carry 2.4%. Sequenced: PBMCs. These TCRs come from a male donor in good health and CMV-seronegative.

V usage is TRBV7-2 and J usage is TRBJ2-3; TRBD2 aligns across 13 bases. Trimming took 5 bases from V and 2 from J; bases not matched to a gene: 7. The V gene's germline CDR1 is SGHTA and CDR2 FQGNSA. The CDR3 totals 17 residues. The chain's CDR3 is CASSTRTSGGITDTQYF. The CDR3 DNA is TGTGCCAGCAGCACCCGGACTAGCGGGGGCATCACAGATACGCAGTATTTT.

J is TRBJ2-7 and V is TRBV5-4; TRBD1 matches 9 bases. The J segment lost 4 bases and the V segment lost 4 bases, leaving 9 bases of the junction unmatched. Germline V gene lookup returns CDR1 SGHNT and CDR2 YYREEE (reference sequence). The CDR3 length is 15 residues. This CDR3 reads CASSIDRGNWYEQYF. The CDR3 bases are TGTGCCAGCAGCATAGACAGGGGGAATTGGTACGAGCAGTACTTC.

The chain joins TRBV23-1 to TRBJ2-1, with D maybe TRBD2 (5 bases). TRBV23-1 is known as an ORF, though its function is uncertain. V was clipped by 6 bases and J by 8 bases, with 17 bases between them. CDR3 size: 14 residues. The CDR3 nucleotides read TGCGCCAGCAGCGAGGACTGGCGCGGGCATGAGCAGTTCTTC. Amino acid sequence: CASSEDWRGHEQFF.

The genes are TRBV19 and TRBJ2-1, with D tentatively TRBD2 (5 bases). Germline CDR1 LNHDA, CDR2 SQIVND (reference sequence). The V end was cut by 6 bases, the J end by 8 bases, with 17 bases between. The CDR3 has 14 amino acids. The CDR3 loop is CASRSRTVGDEQFF. The CDR3 DNA reads TGTGCCAGTAGAAGTCGGACCGTCGGGGATGAGCAGTTCTTC.

The chain has TRBV28 and TRBJ1-5; possible D gene TRBD1, 6 bases. Germline-derived CDR1 and CDR2 are MDHEN and SYDVKM. This CDR3 contains 16 residues. Trimming stripped 10 bases from V and 3 bases from J, with 22 bases between. The CDR3 sequence: CATQGDTPTSNQPQHF. Here the CDR3 DNA reads TGTGCCACCCAAGGGGACACCCCAACCTCCAATCAGCCCCAGCATTTT.

The chain carries TRBV28 and TRBJ2-7; 10 bases agree with TRBD1. Germline V gene sequence: CDR1 MDHEN, CDR2 SYDVKM. The CDR3 is 14 residues long. With 3 bases clipped from V and 6 bases from J, the junction kept 5 bases outside the gene matches. In DNA, the CDR3 is TGTGCCAGCAGTTTTTCCGGGACAGGGGCCGAGCAGTACTTC. This gives the protein CASSFSGTGAEQYF.

The gene calls are TRBV4-1 and TRBJ2-1; 7 nucleotides agree with TRBD2. The J segment lost 9 bases and the V segment lost 3 bases, leaving 5 bases of the junction unmatched. Germline CDR1 MGHRA, CDR2 YSYEKL. The CDR3 length is 13 residues. The CDR3 here is CASSHAGDGEQFF. CDR3 in DNA: TGCGCCAGCAGCCATGCGGGAGATGGTGAGCAGTTCTTC.

The J gene is TRBJ1-2, the V gene TRBV2, with 8 bases that match TRBD1. The germline gives CDR1 SNHLY, CDR2 FYNNEI. CDR3 length equals 14 residues. Trimming took 1 base from V and 7 from J; bases not matched to a gene: 5. The CDR3 region is CASSEGRGQFGYTF. CDR3 sequence (DNA): TGTGCCAGCAGTGAAGGCAGGGGGCAGTTTGGCTACACCTTC.

The J gene is TRBJ2-5, the V gene TRBV7-2, with 8 nucleotides matching TRBD1. V was clipped by 3 bases and J by 5 bases; unmatched bases: 8. The CDR3 is made up of 15 amino acids. Germline V gene data show CDR1 as SGHTA and CDR2 as FQGNSA. The CDR3 DNA follows: TGTGCCAGCAGCTTGGCCGGGGACAGGTTTGAGACCCAGTACTTC. This translates into CASSLAGDRFETQYF.

The chain couples TRBV2 to TRBJ1-1; 7 positions agree with TRBD1. Germline lookup yields CDR1 SNHLY and CDR2 FYNNEI. The CDR3 loop spans 15 amino acids. V was pared by 6 bases and J by 1 base, with 8 bases of the junction left unmatched. The CDR3: CASSRLGQRNTEAFF. The CDR3 coding sequence is TGTGCCAGCAGCCGGCTGGGACAGAGGAACACTGAAGCTTTCTTT.

The V call is TRBV10-3, the J call TRBJ1-2, with D possibly matching TRBD1 (5 bases). CDR3 size: 15 residues. V was cut by 4 bases and J by 4 bases, with 16 bases left in between. Germline CDR1 ENHRY, CDR2 SYGVKD. The CDR3 DNA is TGTGCCATCAGTGGAATAGGGGTGGAGAGCTATGGCTACACCTTC. It yields the protein CAISGIGVESYGYTF.

The V call is TRBV29-1, the J call TRBJ1-2, with TRBD1 as a possible D gene (6 bases). Trimming took off 4 bases at V and 7 bases at J, with 13 bases between the two ends. Germline V gene lookup returns CDR1 SQVTM and CDR2 ANQGSEA. The CDR3 is 12 amino acids. Written as DNA, the CDR3 is TGCAGCGTTGGCCAGGGGCCGGGTGGCTACACCTTC. It yields the protein CSVGQGPGGYTF.

The V and J genes are TRBV15 and TRBJ1-6; a weak D match, TRBD1 (5 bases). The V gene lost 0 bases and the J gene lost 9 bases, with 9 bases spanning the gap. The CDR3 extends over 14 amino acids. Germline V gives CDR1 LNHNV, CDR2 YYDKDF (reference sequence). The CDR3 loop reads CATSREGGVSPLHF. CDR3 nucleotides: TGTGCCACCAGCAGAGAGGGGGGGGTTTCACCCCTCCACTTT.

The J gene is TRBJ1-3, the V gene TRBV6-5, with 8 nucleotides matching TRBD1. There are 14 residues in the CDR3. The V gene's germline CDR1 is MNHEY and CDR2 SVGAGI. Trimming removed 4 bases from V and 8 bases from J; junction bases left unmatched: 7. The CDR3 sequence: CASSSQDRADTIYF. CDR3 nucleotides: TGTGCCAGCAGTTCCCAGGACAGGGCGGACACCATATATTTT.

This clone was seen a single time. The chain combines TRBV5-6 with TRBJ1-3; 8 bases align to TRBD1. CDR3 length: 19 amino acids. V was pared by 3 bases and J by 0 bases, with 14 bases of the junction left unmatched. In germline, CDR1 is SGHDT, CDR2 YYEEEE. The chain's CDR3 is CASSSQGGYETVSGNTIYF. In nucleotides, the CDR3 is TGTGCCAGCAGCTCACAGGGGGGCTATGAAACGGTCTCTGGAAACACCATATATTTT. Full variable domain (missing parts from reference TRBV5-6 and TRBJ1-3): DAGVTQSPTHLIKTRGQQVTLRCSPKSGHDTVSWYQQALGQGPQFIFQYYEEEERQRGNFPDRFSGHQFPNYSSELNVNALLLGDSALYLCASSSQGGYETVSGNTIYFGEGSWLTVV.

This rearrangement joins TRBV18 to TRBJ1-3, with D unclear. V lost 4 bases, J lost 4 bases, and 20 bases lay in between. This CDR3 has 17 amino acids. CDR1 is KGHSH, CDR2 LQKENI, per germline. The CDR3 protein is CASSRGSGAIGGNTIYF. DNA of the CDR3: TGTGCCAGCTCACGCGGTAGCGGCGCGATCGGGGGAAACACCATATATTTT.

This clone is judged medium-sized. As DNA, the CDR3 is TGTGCCAGCACCTCGACAGAATCTGGAAACACCATATATTTT. Protein sequence: CASTSTESGNTIYF. The chain couples TRBV6-1 to TRBJ1-3, with D possibly TRBD1 on 5 matching bases. Trimming stripped 7 bases from V and 1 base from J, with 11 bases between. The germline CDR1 and CDR2 sequences are MNHNS and SASEGT. The CDR3 has 14 residues.